Each of the 26 T cell receptor beta chains below was sequenced from the same sample in a study of beta chain features in type 1 diabetes listed by TCRdb under 2018. The library was obtained by the immunoSEQ multiplex PCR assay. The entire amount of isolated RNA was reverse transcribed using the High Capacity cDNA Reverse Transcription Kit, so the sequenced TCRB transcripts were expressed ones. The clones in this table, taken by TCRdb from immuneACCESS, are in-frame only. Not every clone is retained; where verified, under half of the shortfall comes from an unresolved V gene, and the cause of the rest is unknown. The sample table shows 350,000 or so clones, and roughly a fifth are seen once. The ten largest make up 0.044% of the sample. Sequenced sample: naive CD4+ T cells from blood. The sample's cell subset or site label is to be understood as: true naive CD4+ T cells. The receptor source for this set is a woman between 18 and 29 years old in good health.

This chain links TRBV20-1 with TRBJ2-7; 8 bases line up with TRBD1. After removal of 6 bases from V and 5 bases from J, the junction contained 3 bases not matched to a gene. The germline V gene encodes CDR1 DFQATT and CDR2 SNEGSKA (reference sequence). The CDR3 is 11 amino acids. CDR3 sequence: CSAGQGNEQYF. CDR3 DNA sequence: TGCAGTGCCGGACAGGGAAACGAGCAGTACTTC.

The gene calls are TRBV7-2 and TRBJ1-3; D is ambiguous. The germline V gene has CDR1 SGHTA and CDR2 FQGNSA. This CDR3 has 16 amino acids. Trimming removed 5 bases at V and 0 bases at J, with 14 bases between. The CDR3 protein is CASSQPNIDSGNTIYF. The CDR3 DNA is TGTGCCAGCAGCCAACCCAACATCGACTCTGGAAACACCATATATTTT.

The chain couples TRBV9 to TRBJ2-1; maybe TRBD1 (5 bases). Looked up from germline, CDR1 is SGDLS and CDR2 is YYNGEE. The CDR3 covers 14 residues. With 1 base removed from V and 4 bases from J, the gap between germline ends came to 9 bases. CDR3 DNA sequence: TGTGCCAGCAGCGTAAGTGACAGTTACAATGAGCAGTTCTTC. Its protein is CASSVSDSYNEQFF. Full variable domain (rest looked up from reference TRBV9 and TRBJ2-1): DSGVTQTPKHLITATGQRVTLRCSPRSGDLSVYWYQQSLDQGLQFLIQYYNGEERAKGNILERFSAQQFPDLHSELNLSSLELGDSALYFCASSVSDSYNEQFFGPGTRLTVL.

The V and J genes are TRBV7-2 and TRBJ2-7, with a weak D call TRBD1 (6 bases). Germline CDR1 reads SGHTA; CDR2 reads FQGNSA. Trimming removed 5 bases at V and 4 bases at J, with 21 bases between. This CDR3 has 16 residues. CDR3 nucleotides: TGTGCCAGCAGCCAGAGCGCGTCGGGCAGGGGTTACGAGCAGTACTTC. Its protein is CASSQSASGRGYEQYF. Full variable domain (missing parts from reference TRBV7-2 and TRBJ2-7): GAGVSQSPSNKVTEKGKDVELRCDPISGHTALYWYRQSLGQGLEFLIYFQGNSAPDKSGLPSDRFSAERTGGSVSTLTIQRTQQEDSAVYLCASSQSASGRGYEQYFGPGTRLTVT.

This clone was counted a few times. The CDR3 loop is CASSEPRWANQPQHF. CDR3 nucleotide sequence: TGTGCCAGCAGTGAACCCCGATGGGCGAATCAGCCCCAGCATTTT. The chain employs TRBV6-1 and TRBJ1-5, with no clear D. The V gene's germline CDR1 is MNHNS and CDR2 SASEGT. V shed 2 bases and J shed 4 bases, with 12 bases lying between them. This CDR3 spans 15 amino acids.

The chain employs TRBV29-1 and TRBJ1-1; TRBD1 is a possible D gene (6 bases). Deletions cut 6 bases from V and 4 bases from J, with 9 bases between. The length of the CDR3 is 11 residues. Germline values: CDR1 SQVTM, CDR2 ANQGSEA. The CDR3 here is CSVLGGTEAFF. CDR3 nucleotide sequence: TGCAGCGTCTTAGGGGGCACTGAAGCTTTCTTT.

V gene TRBV13 combines with J gene TRBJ2-6, with 7 bases fitting TRBD1. Germline lookup yields CDR1 PRHDT and CDR2 FYEKMQ (reference sequence). V lost 5 bases, J lost 12 bases, and 7 bases stayed unmatched. This CDR3 region has 13 residues. The CDR3 loop is CASSARQGGVLTF. The DNA for the CDR3 is TGTGCCAGCAGCGCCCGACAGGGCGGCGTCCTGACTTTC.

The CDR3 spells CASSLDRGSPEQYF. The DNA of the CDR3 is TGTGCCAGCAGCTTAGACAGGGGGTCCCCCGAGCAGTACTTC. This chain connects TRBV7-2 to TRBJ2-7; 8 bases line up with TRBD1. Trimming took 1 base from V and 6 from J; bases not matched to a gene: 5. Germline V gene data show CDR1 as SGHTA and CDR2 as FQGNSA. The CDR3 has 14 amino acids.

The chain's CDR3 is CASSATGEGNTIYF. The CDR3 DNA reads as TGTGCCAGCAGCGCGACAGGGGAAGGAAACACCATATATTTT. V is TRBV9 and J is TRBJ1-3; 8 bases are a match to TRBD1. Germline CDR1 reads SGDLS; CDR2 reads YYNGEE. The CDR3 loop spans 14 amino acids. J gave up 4 bases and V 3 bases, and 3 bases lay outside the gene matches.

This clone was picked up a small number of times. The V and J genes are TRBV20-1 and TRBJ2-3; D gene uncertain. CDR1 and CDR2 from the germline V gene are DFQATT and SNEGSKA (reference sequence). With 4 bases removed from V and 6 bases from J, the gap between germline ends came to 5 bases. The CDR3 contains 10 residues. CDR3 nucleotides: TGCAGTGCTAAACGGGATACGCAGTATTTT. Its protein product is CSAKRDTQYF.

The chain has TRBV7-2 and TRBJ1-1; maybe TRBD1 (5 bases). Germline loops: CDR1 SGHTA, CDR2 FQGNSA. The CDR3 sequence is 13 residues long. V lost 3 bases, J lost 6 bases, and 11 bases lay in between. The CDR3 DNA reads as TGTGCCAGCAGCTTGATGACAGAAGCTGAAGCTTTCTTT. This sequence encodes CASSLMTEAEAFF. The whole variable domain, remainder taken from reference TRBV7-2 and TRBJ1-1, is GAGVSQSPSNKVTEKGKDVELRCDPISGHTALYWYRQSLGQGLEFLIYFQGNSAPDKSGLPSDRFSAERTGGSVSTLTIQRTQQEDSAVYLCASSLMTEAEAFFGQGTRLTVV.

V gene TRBV18 combines with J gene TRBJ2-6; D unclear. CDR3 length: 14 residues. Trimming took off 3 bases at V and 1 base at J, with 4 bases between the two ends. Germline lookup yields CDR1 KGHSH and CDR2 LQKENI. CDR3 DNA sequence: TGTGCCAGCTCACCCCCATCTGGGGCCAACGTCCTGACTTTC. This gives the protein CASSPPSGANVLTF.

Here the CDR3 DNA reads TGTGCCAGCACCTCACGGGGGAACACTGAAGCTTTCTTT. Translation: CASTSRGNTEAFF. The gene calls are TRBV27 and TRBJ1-1; D unresolved. CDR1 and CDR2 from the germline V gene are MNHEY and SMNVEV (reference sequence). The CDR3 totals 13 residues. The V end lost 7 bases, the J end lost 1 base, and 10 bases lay between the germline ends.

This clone was recorded a few times. The chain links TRBV20-1 to TRBJ2-7, with D unclear. Trimming shortened V by 6 bases and J by 6 bases, and 12 bases separated the two germline ends. Germline V lookup: CDR1 DFQATT, CDR2 SNEGSKA (reference sequence). This CDR3 is built from 11 residues. The CDR3 is CSALLGSEQYF. CDR3 bases: TGCAGTGCCCTCCTAGGTTCCGAGCAGTACTTC.

V gene TRBV25-1 combines with J gene TRBJ2-1; 10 bases map to TRBD1. J gave up 7 bases and V 2 bases, and 5 bases lay outside the gene matches. Germline lookup yields CDR1 MGHDK and CDR2 SYGVNS. The CDR3 runs to 15 residues. The CDR3 DNA sequence: TGTGCCAGCAGTGAACCGGGACAGGGGCTGAATGAGCAGTTCTTC. Protein: CASSEPGQGLNEQFF. Full variable domain (remainder filled in from reference TRBV25-1 and TRBJ2-1): EADIYQTPRYLVIGTGKKITLECSQTMGHDKMYWYQQDPGMELHLIHYSYGVNSTEKGDLSSESTVSRIRTEHFPLTLESARPSHTSQYLCASSEPGQGLNEQFFGPGTRLTVL.

This clone has a handful of counts. V and J are TRBV29-1 and TRBJ2-3; 9 bases agree with TRBD2. V gave up 3 bases and J gave up 0 bases; unmatched junction bases: 10. Germline V CDR1 and CDR2: SQVTM, ANQGSEA. CDR3 size: 17 residues. The CDR3 DNA follows: TGCAGCGTTGAGGGACTAGCAGACCTTTATAGCACAGATACGCAGTATTTT. It encodes CSVEGLADLYSTDTQYF.

This chain joins TRBV15 and TRBJ2-6; 9 bases line up with TRBD1. V shed 5 bases and J 2 bases; nucleotides not matched to a gene: 1. From germline, CDR1 is LNHNV and CDR2 YYDKDF (reference sequence). The length of the CDR3 is 15 residues. This CDR3 reads CATSDRGTGANVLTF. The CDR3 DNA reads TGTGCCACCAGCGACAGGGGGACTGGGGCCAACGTCCTGACTTTC.

The genes are TRBV2 and TRBJ1-2; 9 bases line up with TRBD1. Trimming at V came to 11 bases and at J to 8 bases, leaving 3 bases not matched to a gene. CDR3 length: 10 residues. Germline CDR1 SNHLY, CDR2 FYNNEI. CDR3 DNA sequence: TGTGCCGGGGACAGGGACGGCTACACCTTC. This codes for CAGDRDGYTF.

V is TRBV5-1 and J is TRBJ2-1; TRBD2 aligns across 8 bases. After removal of 5 bases from V and 8 bases from J, the junction contained 9 bases not matched to a gene. The CDR3 runs 14 residues. Germline V gene sequence: CDR1 SGHRS, CDR2 YFSETQ. The CDR3 is CASSAGTSGHEQFF. The CDR3 nucleotides are TGCGCCAGCAGTGCCGGTACTAGCGGCCATGAGCAGTTCTTC.

This clone has a handful of counts. The chain is built from TRBV6-5 and TRBJ2-7; D may be TRBD1 (6 bases). CDR1 is MNHEY and CDR2 is SVGAGI in the germline V gene. V was shortened by 6 bases and J by 4 bases, with 10 bases between the two germline ends. This CDR3 has 12 residues. The CDR3 nucleotides are TGTGCCAGCAGGGACAGTAAGTACGAGCAGTACTTC. Translated, it gives CASRDSKYEQYF.

The DNA for the CDR3 is TGCGCCAGCAGCCAAGATGTAGGGGGTAACTACGAGCAGTACTTC. This sequence encodes CASSQDVGGNYEQYF. The chain uses TRBV4-3 and TRBJ2-7; a weak D match, TRBD1 (6 bases). The CDR3 has 15 amino acids. Germline CDR1 LGHNA, CDR2 YSLEER. The ends were cut back, 0 bases at V and 3 bases at J, with 12 bases in the middle.

J is TRBJ2-3 and V is TRBV5-6; 12 nucleotides agree with TRBD2. J lost 7 bases, V lost 0 bases, and 3 bases had no gene match. The CDR3 contains 15 residues. Looked up from germline, CDR1 is SGHDT and CDR2 is YYEEEE. In DNA, the CDR3 is TGTGCCAGCAGCTTGGCCTGGACTAGCGGGAATACGCAGTATTTT. This codes for CASSLAWTSGNTQYF. Combining the CDR3 with reference TRBV5-6 and TRBJ2-3 gives the whole variable domain DAGVTQSPTHLIKTRGQQVTLRCSPKSGHDTVSWYQQALGQGPQFIFQYYEEEERQRGNFPDRFSGHQFPNYSSELNVNALLLGDSALYLCASSLAWTSGNTQYFGPGTRLTVL.

This clone has only one observation. The rearrangement links TRBV7-3 to TRBJ2-2; D is perhaps TRBD1 (6 bases). Germline V gives CDR1 SGHTA, CDR2 FQGTGA. This CDR3 has 18 amino acids. The V gene lost 5 bases and the J gene lost 1 base, with 20 bases spanning the gap. The CDR3 sequence: CASSPRPPDRMNTGELFF. In DNA form, the CDR3 reads TGTGCCAGCAGCCCCCGGCCCCCCGACAGGATGAACACCGGGGAGCTGTTTTTT.

The chain combines TRBV7-2 with TRBJ2-7; 8 bases fit TRBD1. The CDR3 extends over 14 amino acids. V dropped 5 bases and J dropped 5; count of bases not matched to a gene: 8. Germline V gene lookup returns CDR1 SGHTA and CDR2 FQGNSA. CDR3: CASSRPPGGNEQYF. The DNA for the CDR3 is TGTGCCAGCAGCCGGCCGCCAGGGGGCAACGAGCAGTACTTC.

The chain is built from TRBV6-1 and TRBJ1-1; possible D gene TRBD1, 5 bases. Trimming took off 6 bases at V and 1 base at J, with 9 bases between the two ends. The CDR3 is 13 amino acids. Germline V gene data show CDR1 as MNHNS and CDR2 as SASEGT. The DNA of the CDR3 is TGTGCCAGCAGCGACCAGGGGAACACTGAAGCTTTCTTT. It specifies CASSDQGNTEAFF.

The rearrangement uses TRBV19 and TRBJ1-2; perhaps TRBD1 as D (5 bases). The CDR3 spans 13 residues. Germline assignment: CDR1 LNHDA and CDR2 SQIVND (reference sequence). V was cut by 8 bases and J by 3 bases, with 13 bases left in between. The CDR3 region is CASRRGMDYGYTF. The CDR3 DNA reads TGTGCCAGTCGACGGGGGATGGACTATGGCTACACCTTC.